The rows below give T cell receptor beta chains drawn from one sample of a study of vaccination effects on CD4 cells after COVID-19. These receptors have no known antigen. TCRdb's table, derived via immunoSEQ multiplex PCR, lists solely in-frame clones and lacks some. Among 55,000 to 65,000 clones, 81% were seen once, and the ten largest hold about 2.5%. This sample comprised CD4+ T cells from PBMCs cultured with HCoV-229E spike peptides, obtained before COVID-19 vaccination. Source of these receptors: a human donor who received a COVID-19 vaccine. CDR3s include the opening cysteine and the closing phenylalanine or tryptophan. D genes are given only for firm matches. The size entry is marked missing in some rows and otherwise reads once, few, many or a size class.

TGTGCCAGCAGCCCCGGGACGGGTAACACCGGGGAGCTGTTTTTT CASSPGTGNTGELFF NA 15 NA TRBJ2-2 TRBV11-3
TGTGCCAGCAGCTTAGCGGTCATGAACACCGGGGAGCTGTTTTTT CASSLAVMNTGELFF NA 15 few TRBJ2-2 TRBV7-2
TGTGCCACCAGTGACTCAGGGACAGGGGGGAGCTATGGCTACACCTTC CATSDSGTGGSYGYTF TRBD1 16 NA TRBJ1-2 TRBV24-1
TGTGCCAGCAGCATCGGACTGAACTCTGGAAACACCATATATTTT CASSIGLNSGNTIYF NA 15 NA TRBJ1-3 TRBV5-8
TGTGCCAGCAGTTTCGAAGTGACTGAAGCTTTCTTT CASSFEVTEAFF NA 12 NA TRBJ1-1 TRBV12-3/TRBV12-4
TGTGCCAGCAGAAAACTAGCGACCTCAGAAGAGACCCAGTACTTC CASRKLATSEETQYF TRBD2 15 NA TRBJ2-5 TRBV2
TGTGCCACCAGCAGATCGGAGGGGCTGGGTACTGAAGCTTTCTTT CATSRSEGLGTEAFF NA 15 once TRBJ1-1 TRBV15
TGTGCCAGCAGTTACCTACGGGGAAACTATGGCTACACCTTC CASSYLRGNYGYTF NA 14 NA TRBJ1-2 TRBV6-5
TGTGCCAGCAGCGTAGAAAGGTTAACCGGGGAGCTGTTTTTT CASSVERLTGELFF NA 14 NA TRBJ2-2 TRBV9
TGTGCCAGTAGTCCCTACGGGACAGGGAACACCGGGGAGCTGTTTTTT CASSPYGTGNTGELFF TRBD1 16 NA TRBJ2-2 TRBV19
TGTGCCAGCAGAACCGAAGGGGCTGGAAACACCATATATTTT CASRTEGAGNTIYF NA 14 NA TRBJ1-3 TRBV7-2
TGTGCCACCAGTGATTTAGGGACAGGTTCCTACAATGAGCAGTTCTTC CATSDLGTGSYNEQFF TRBD1 16 NA TRBJ2-1 TRBV24-1
TGTGCCAGCTCACGCCGAGAAGCGGGAACCCGGGAGCTGTTTTTT CASSRREAGTRELFF TRBD2 15 NA TRBJ2-2 TRBV18
TGTGCCAGCAGCTTAAGGGGGGCTAATGAAAAACTGTTTTTT CASSLRGANEKLFF NA 14 NA TRBJ1-4 TRBV11-2
TGTGCCAGCAGCTTTGGGGGTAAGCCCCAGCATTTT CASSFGGKPQHF NA 12 few TRBJ1-5 TRBV7-2
TGTGCCAGCAGCCGTCTCGGGGGGCCTAACATTCAGTACTTC CASSRLGGPNIQYF NA 14 NA TRBJ2-4 TRBV3-1/TRBV3-2
TGTGCCAGCAGCTTAGGAGGGCAGGGGGTTACCTCTGGGGCCAACGTCCTGACTTTC CASSLGGQGVTSGANVLTF TRBD1 19 NA TRBJ2-6 TRBV7-2
TGTGCCAGCAGCCCTGCGGGGCGGCGGTACAATCAGCCCCAGCATTTT CASSPAGRRYNQPQHF NA 16 NA TRBJ1-5 TRBV6-2/TRBV6-3
TGCGCCAGCAGCCGGGGGGGGCAGTCCCTTGGCTATGGCTACACCTTC CASSRGGQSLGYGYTF NA 16 NA TRBJ1-2 TRBV5-1
TGTGCCAGCAGTGATGCGAGGGAGCAAGAGACCCAGTACTTC CASSDAREQETQYF NA 14 NA TRBJ2-5 TRBV2
TGTGCCAGCAGTTACTCGGGTCTCTCTGGGGCCAACGTCCTGACTTTC CASSYSGLSGANVLTF NA 16 NA TRBJ2-6 TRBV6-5
TGTGCCAGCAGCTCGGGGTGGACAGGGGCTAATTCACCCCTCCACTTT CASSSGWTGANSPLHF TRBD1 16 NA TRBJ1-6 TRBV7-2
TGCGCCAGCAGTGAGGCCAGCGGGGGGGCAGATACGCAGTATTTT CASSEASGGADTQYF TRBD2 15 NA TRBJ2-3 TRBV10-1
TGCGCCAGCAGCTTGGGGGGGATCACAGATACGCAGTATTTT CASSLGGITDTQYF NA 14 NA TRBJ2-3 TRBV5-1
TGTGCCAGCAGCAAAAACCGGGGTCCAGATACGCAGTATTTT CASSKNRGPDTQYF NA 14 NA TRBJ2-3 TRBV7-2
TGTGCCAGCAGTGAATACCCGATCTCTGGAAACACCATATATTTT CASSEYPISGNTIYF NA 15 NA TRBJ1-3 TRBV6-1